The rows below give T cell receptor beta chains drawn from one sample of a study of shared clonotypes between healthy human individuals. Some clones are missing from TCRdb's copy, which holds only in-frame ones; the method was immunoSEQ multiplex PCR. Among 2 million to 2.5 million clones listed, over 85% were seen once. Sequencing was carried out using naive CD4+ T cells from PBMCs. These receptors all come from a young man in good health. Some clones in this sample may be carry-over from other donors' samples. The CDR3 runs from the conserved cysteine through the conserved F or W. The D gene is left open where the match is weak. Only some rows state a clone size, as once, few, many or a class for expanded clones.

TRBJ2-3 | - | - | TRBV7-2 | CASSQTGSSADTQYF | TGTGCCAGCAGCCAAACAGGGTCATCTGCAGATACGCAGTATTTT
TRBJ1-1 | once | - | TRBV28 | CASSSTRGGTEAFF | TGTGCCAGCAGTTCGACACGGGGGGGCACTGAAGCTTTCTTT
TRBJ1-5 | - | TRBD1 | TRBV7-6 | CASSPNRDSGQPQHF | TGTGCCAGCAGTCCCAACCGGGACAGTGGTCAGCCCCAGCATTTT
TRBJ1-2 | - | - | TRBV28 | CASSNSRGYTF | TGTGCCAGCAGCAACTCACGTGGCTACACCTTC
TRBJ1-4 | - | - | TRBV15 | CATTPSLLATNEKLFF | TGTGCCACCACCCCCAGCCTCCTTGCAACTAATGAAAAACTGTTTTTT
TRBJ1-1 | once | TRBD1 | TRBV10-2 | CASSDPGQGNAEAFF | TGCGCCAGCAGTGACCCCGGACAGGGTAACGCTGAAGCTTTCTTT
TRBJ2-1 | - | TRBD2 | TRBV9 | CASSDPPSGSRGEQFF | TGTGCCAGCAGCGACCCCCCTAGCGGGAGTCGGGGTGAGCAGTTCTTC
TRBJ2-5 | - | - | TRBV5-1 | CASSYRGVTQYF | TGCGCCAGCAGTTATAGAGGGGTGACCCAGTACTTC
TRBJ2-3 | - | - | TRBV20-1 | CSGSSTDTQYF | TGCAGTGGGTCTAGCACAGATACGCAGTATTTT
TRBJ1-4 | - | TRBD1 | TRBV15 | CATSIGTGEYNEKLFF | TGTGCCACCAGCATCGGGACAGGAGAATATAATGAAAAACTGTTTTTT
TRBJ2-1 | - | - | TRBV7-3 | CASSLGDEQFF | TGTGCCAGCAGCTTAGGGGATGAGCAGTTCTTC
TRBJ2-1 | - | - | TRBV28 | CASSFWQGSSYNEQFF | TGTGCCAGCAGTTTTTGGCAGGGGAGCTCCTACAATGAGCAGTTCTTC
TRBJ2-2 | - | TRBD2 | TRBV7-2 | CASSFAAGGPDTGELFF | TGTGCCAGCAGCTTCGCAGCGGGAGGGCCCGACACCGGGGAGCTGTTTTTT
TRBJ1-2 | - | - | TRBV4-1 | CASSLPQGASGYTF | TGCGCCAGCAGCCTACCACAGGGAGCCTCTGGCTACACCTTC
TRBJ2-3 | - | - | TRBV25-1 | CASSEWASPPDTQYF | TGTGCCAGCAGTGAATGGGCCTCTCCCCCAGATACGCAGTATTTT
TRBJ2-7 | - | TRBD1 | TRBV7-2 | CASSWSGTVYEQYF | TGTGCCAGCAGCTGGTCCGGGACAGTCTACGAGCAGTACTTC
TRBJ1-1 | - | - | TRBV5-1 | CASSLSENTEAFF | TGCGCCAGCAGCTTGTCGGAGAACACTGAAGCTTTCTTT
TRBJ1-2 | - | - | TRBV29-1 | CSVVAGEGYGYTF | TGCAGCGTTGTGGCCGGGGAGGGGTATGGCTACACCTTC
TRBJ1-2 | - | TRBD1 | TRBV28 | CASSPGGGQSFNYGYTF | TGTGCCAGCAGCCCGGGGGGGGGACAGAGTTTTAACTATGGCTACACCTTC
TRBJ2-5 | - | - | TRBV5-1 | CASSLTGTPEETQYF | TGCGCCAGCAGCTTGACCGGGACACCCGAAGAGACCCAGTACTTC
TRBJ2-3 | - | - | TRBV2 | CASSDPEDTQYF | TGTGCCAGCAGTGACCCTGAAGATACGCAGTATTTT
TRBJ1-1 | - | TRBD1 | TRBV6-6 | CASSYKGGGRTEAFF | TGTGCCAGCAGTTACAAAGGGGGCGGAAGGACTGAAGCTTTCTTT
TRBJ2-2 | once | TRBD2 | TRBV6-5 | CASREGLNTGELFF | TGTGCCAGCCGGGAGGGGTTGAACACCGGGGAGCTGTTTTTT
TRBJ2-7 | once | TRBD2 | TRBV6-1 | CASSAVAGTSGRVSEQYF | TGTGCCAGCAGTGCAGTCGCCGGGACTAGCGGGAGGGTATCCGAGCAGTACTTC
TRBJ2-7 | - | TRBD1 | TRBV6-1 | CASSTQQGAYEQYF | TGTGCCAGCAGTACCCAACAGGGGGCTTACGAGCAGTACTTC
TRBJ1-6 | - | TRBD1 | TRBV2 | CASITGTVNSPLHF | TGTGCCAGCATTACCGGGACAGTGAATTCACCCCTCCACTTT
TRBJ2-7 | - | - | TRBV15 | CATSRGLAGAGEQYF | TGTGCCACCAGCAGGGGGCTGGCGGGCGCAGGGGAGCAGTACTTC
TRBJ2-1 | - | TRBD2 | TRBV7-2 | CASSFLSGGPGEQFF | TGTGCCAGCAGCTTTCTTTCGGGAGGGCCCGGTGAGCAGTTCTTC
TRBJ2-3 | - | TRBD2 | TRBV14 | CASSQGLGADTQYF | TGTGCCAGCAGCCAGGGACTAGGTGCAGATACGCAGTATTTT
TRBJ2-5 | once | - | TRBV29-1 | CSVIRGTETQYF | TGCAGCGTTATTCGGGGGACGGAGACCCAGTACTTC
TRBJ1-5 | - | - | TRBV19 | CASSQSRGLQPQHF | TGTGCCAGTAGCCAATCCCGGGGGCTTCAGCCCCAGCATTTT
TRBJ2-5 | - | - | TRBV11-2 | CASSRTGKETQYF | TGTGCCAGCAGTCGGACTGGAAAAGAGACCCAGTACTTC
TRBJ1-5 | - | - | TRBV7-3 | CASSLTHDQPQHF | TGTGCCAGCAGCTTAACACACGATCAGCCCCAGCATTTT
TRBJ2-5 | - | - | TRBV5-6 | CASSLGQETQYF | TGTGCCAGCAGCTTAGGGCAAGAGACCCAGTACTTC
TRBJ2-3 | - | TRBD2 | TRBV7-9 | CASSFAGAGDTQYF | TGTGCCAGCAGCTTCGCGGGAGCGGGGGATACGCAGTATTTT
TRBJ1-2 | once | - | TRBV20-1 | CSARGPRGYTF | TGCAGTGCTAGGGGACCTCGAGGCTACACCTTC
TRBJ2-7 | - | - | TRBV28 | CASSLGTGTTYEQYF | TGTGCCAGCAGTTTAGGGACGGGAACAACCTACGAGCAGTACTTC